The 11 T cell receptor beta chains given below trace back to one sample, sequenced in a study of T cell repertoires in cytomegalovirus infection. TCRdb fed the reads into MiXCR, producing one record per CDR3 protein. The table records 350,000 to 550,000 distinct CDR3 sequences, roughly 31% of them present only once. The sample consisted of PBMCs. The source is a human donor in good health (CMV status not recorded). Some clones in this sample may be carry-over from other donors' samples.

In this sample, this clonotype turned up many times. The chain couples TRBV6-1 to TRBJ2-7, with a tentative D call TRBD1 (6 bases). This CDR3 comprises 15 residues. The ends were cut back, 3 bases at V and 4 bases at J, with 16 bases in the middle. Germline-derived CDR1 and CDR2 are MNHNS and SASEGT. CDR3 loop: CASSDPQGGKYEQYF. CDR3 in DNA: TGTGCCAGCAGTGACCCTCAAGGGGGAAAATACGAGCAGTACTTC.

This clonotype was seen only a few times. J is TRBJ1-3 and V is TRBV4-3; 10 bases are a match to TRBD1. This CDR3 has 19 amino acids. In germline, CDR1 is LGHNA, CDR2 YSLEER. Trimming at V came to 0 bases and at J to 2 bases, leaving 10 bases not matched to a gene. CDR3 in DNA: TGCGCCAGCAGCCAAGAACGAGCAGGACAGGGGGTCGCTGGAAACACCATATATTTT. This translates into CASSQERAGQGVAGNTIYF.

This clonotype occurred many times. The chain links TRBV7-9 to TRBJ1-5; TRBD1 might be the D (6 bases). This CDR3 has 17 residues. Germline V gives CDR1 SEHNR, CDR2 FQNEAQ (reference sequence). Trimming removed 1 base at V and 4 bases at J, with 17 bases between. The CDR3 sequence is CASSLGDRGQGNQPQHF. Here the CDR3 DNA reads TGTGCCAGCAGCTTAGGAGACCGTGGGCAGGGGAATCAGCCCCAGCATTTT. Supplemented by reference TRBV7-9 and TRBJ1-5, the full variable domain reads DTGVSQNPRHKITKRGQNVTFRCDPISEHNRLYWYRQTLGQGPEFLTYFQNEAQLEKSRLLSDRFSAERPKGSFSTLEIQRTEQGDSAMYLCASSLGDRGQGNQPQHFGDGTRLSIL.

Of note for this clonotype: As the CDR3 is not closed by the conserved phenylalanine or tryptophan, this likely results from a read error. The DNA is left out, because the CDR3 cannot be placed on it with certainty; the CDR3 is given as TCRdb lists it. This CDR3 is CASSQGQQIQCL. This sequence joins TRBV11-2 and TRBJ2-4; TRBD1, the table's D call, was not compared with the DNA. Germline values: CDR1 SGHAT, CDR2 FQNNGV. The CDR3 adds up to 12 amino acids, both ends counted.

About this clonotype itself: Here the CDR3 omits its conserved ending phenylalanine or tryptophan, so a read error is the likely source. J is TRBJ2-2 and V is TRBV6-1, with D hard to call. Trimming took 7 bases from V and 0 from J, leaving 12 bases between them. CDR3 size: 15 residues. Per germline, CDR1 MNHNS and CDR2 SASEGT. The CDR3 nucleotides are TGTGCCAGCAACCCTCGAAAGTCGAACACCGGGGAGCTGTTTTTG. Residues: CASNPRKSNTGELFL.

Notes on this clonotype: A single base separates this from a much larger clone, so it may be a read error. The gene calls are TRBV10-2 and TRBJ1-1; D might be TRBD1 (5 bases). Germline loops: CDR1 WSHSY, CDR2 SAAADI. This CDR3 spans 11 amino acids. DNA of the CDR3: TGCACCAGCAGTACAGGCGCGGAAGCTTTCTTT. Its translation is CTSSTGAEAFF.

This chain links TRBV20-1 with TRBJ2-2; 7 bases map to TRBD1. The ends lost 6 bases at V and 4 bases at J; junction bases unmatched: 8. Germline assignment: CDR1 DFQATT and CDR2 SNEGSKA (reference sequence). This CDR3 has 14 residues. CDR3 in DNA: TGCAGTGCGCCCAAGGGGGCGAGCACCGGGGAGCTGTTTTTT. It specifies CSAPKGASTGELFF.

The chain links TRBV12-3 or TRBV12-4 to TRBJ1-3; no firm D call. The CDR3 sequence is 12 residues long. Trimming removed 5 bases from V and 11 bases from J, with 13 bases in between. As DNA, the CDR3 is TGTGCCAGCAGTCCTCCGCTGGGGTCCATATATTTT. Encoded protein: CASSPPLGSIYF.

This rearrangement joins TRBV7-3 to TRBJ2-1, with a possible D match to TRBD1 (6 bases). This CDR3 contains 14 residues. V was shortened by 1 base and J by 6 bases, with 10 bases between the two germline ends. Per the germline V gene, CDR1 is SGHTA and CDR2 is FQGTGA. CDR3 amino acids: CASSLNSGVNEQFF. CDR3 nucleotides: TGTGCCAGCAGCTTAAACTCAGGGGTCAATGAGCAGTTCTTC.

V and J are TRBV7-9 and TRBJ2-1; TRBD2 matches at 11 bases. Germline V gives CDR1 SEHNR, CDR2 FQNEAQ (reference sequence). V was pared by 5 bases and J by 7 bases, with 13 bases of the junction left unmatched. CDR3 length equals 17 residues. CDR3: CASSAEISSGGSNEQFF. In nucleotides, the CDR3 is TGTGCCAGCAGCGCAGAGATCTCTAGCGGGGGGTCTAATGAGCAGTTCTTC.

This clonotype was seen only a few times. The rearrangement uses TRBV19 and TRBJ1-2; D is ambiguous. The V and J ends lost 4 bases and 3 bases respectively, with 12 bases between them. Germline-derived CDR1 and CDR2 are LNHDA and SQIVND (reference sequence). This CDR3 is built from 14 residues. The CDR3, as DNA: TGTGCCAGTAGTAACCCCTTTGGGGACTATGGCTACACCTTC. Translated, it gives CASSNPFGDYGYTF.